This entry describes one T cell receptor beta chain. No patient had autoimmune disease or received systemic immunosuppression. This entry belongs to a study of OX40 agonist ivuxolimab in advanced cancers. Study in general: An agonistic anti-OX40 (CD134) antibody, ivuxolimab, was used to treat the patients. People in dose escalation had one of these cancers: hepatocellular carcinoma, melanoma, renal cell or head and neck cancer.

V lost 4 bases and J 5 bases, leaving 6 bases between the germline ends. Germline V gives CDR1 KGHSH, CDR2 LQKENI. The CDR3 is 11 residues long. The method was immunoSEQ multiplex PCR; TCRdb's version includes in-frame clones alone and lacks a portion of them. Of about 14,000 clones in the sample, approximately 77% were seen once. The clonotype was recovered from an adult with an advanced solid tumor such as melanoma, head and neck, liver or kidney cancer. This chain links TRBV18 with TRBJ2-7; D unresolved. Specimen: CD4+ or CD8+ T cells sorted from blood, collected in a trial of the OX40 agonist ivuxolimab. CDR3 bases: TGTGCCAGCTCACGCGGCGACGAGCAGTACTTC. Translating gives CASSRGDEQYF. Supplemented by reference TRBV18 and TRBJ2-7, the full variable domain reads NAGVMQNPRHLVRRRGQEARLRCSPMKGHSHVYWYRQLPEEGLKFMVYLQKENIIDESGMPKERFSAEFPKEGPSILRIQQVVRGDSAAYFCASSRGDEQYFGPGTRLTVT.